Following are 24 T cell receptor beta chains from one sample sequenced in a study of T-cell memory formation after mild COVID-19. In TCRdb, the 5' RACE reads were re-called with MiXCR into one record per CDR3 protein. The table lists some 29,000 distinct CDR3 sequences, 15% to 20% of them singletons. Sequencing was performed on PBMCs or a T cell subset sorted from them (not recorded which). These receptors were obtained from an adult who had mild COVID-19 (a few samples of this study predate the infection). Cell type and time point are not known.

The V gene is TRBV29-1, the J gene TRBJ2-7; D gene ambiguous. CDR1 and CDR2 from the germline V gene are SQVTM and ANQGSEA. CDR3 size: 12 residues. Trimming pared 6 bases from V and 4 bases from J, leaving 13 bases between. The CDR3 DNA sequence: TGCAGCGTCTTCGCTGGAGCTTACGAGCAGTACTTC. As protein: CSVFAGAYEQYF.

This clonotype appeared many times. CDR3: CALTGSSYNEQFF. The CDR3 bases are TGTGCCTTGACCGGGAGCTCCTACAATGAGCAGTTCTTC. The V call is TRBV30, the J call TRBJ2-1, with TRBD2 as a possible D gene (6 bases). Deletions cut 7 bases from V and 0 bases from J, with 10 bases between. The CDR3 length is 13 residues. Germline CDR1 is GTSNPN and CDR2 is SVGIG (reference sequence).

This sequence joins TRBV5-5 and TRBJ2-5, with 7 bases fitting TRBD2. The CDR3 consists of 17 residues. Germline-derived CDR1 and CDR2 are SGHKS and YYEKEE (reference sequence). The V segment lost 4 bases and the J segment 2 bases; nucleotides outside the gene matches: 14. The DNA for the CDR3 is TGTGCCAGCAGCGTTGGAGCACTAGCGATGGGGCAAGAGACCCAGTACTTC. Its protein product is CASSVGALAMGQETQYF.

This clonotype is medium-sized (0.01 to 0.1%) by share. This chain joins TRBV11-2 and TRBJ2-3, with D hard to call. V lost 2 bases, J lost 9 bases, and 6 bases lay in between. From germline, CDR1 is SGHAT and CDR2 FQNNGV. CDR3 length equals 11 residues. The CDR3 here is CASSLTSTQYF. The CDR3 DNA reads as TGTGCCAGCAGCTTAACGTCCACGCAGTATTTT.

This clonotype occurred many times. The CDR3 sequence is CASSPRVNRTRTSGANVLTF. In DNA form, the CDR3 reads TGTGCCAGTAGTCCCCGAGTGAATCGGACACGCACCTCTGGGGCCAACGTCCTGACTTTC. This chain uses TRBV19 with TRBJ2-6; the D gene is possibly TRBD1 (5 bases). CDR1 is LNHDA, CDR2 SQIVND, per germline (reference sequence). The CDR3 totals 20 residues. V lost 5 bases and J lost 0, with 23 bases in between.

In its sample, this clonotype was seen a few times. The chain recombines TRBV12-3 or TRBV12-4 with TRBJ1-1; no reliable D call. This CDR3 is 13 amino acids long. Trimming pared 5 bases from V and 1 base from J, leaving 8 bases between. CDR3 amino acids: CASSPSGNTEAFF. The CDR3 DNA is TGTGCCAGCAGTCCGAGTGGGAACACTGAAGCTTTCTTT.

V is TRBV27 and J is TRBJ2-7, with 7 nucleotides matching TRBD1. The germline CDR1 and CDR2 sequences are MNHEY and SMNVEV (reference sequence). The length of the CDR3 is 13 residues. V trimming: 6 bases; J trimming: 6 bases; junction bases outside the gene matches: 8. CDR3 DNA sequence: TGTGCCAGCAGGTCCATCAGGGGGAGCGAGCAGTACTTC. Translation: CASRSIRGSEQYF.

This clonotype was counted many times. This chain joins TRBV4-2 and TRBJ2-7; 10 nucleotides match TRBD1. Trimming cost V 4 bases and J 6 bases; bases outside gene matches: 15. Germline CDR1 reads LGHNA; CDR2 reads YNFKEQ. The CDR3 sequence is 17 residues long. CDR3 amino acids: CASSPGDRGLELAEQYF. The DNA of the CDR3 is TGTGCCAGCAGCCCCGGGGACAGGGGATTGGAGCTCGCCGAGCAGTACTTC.

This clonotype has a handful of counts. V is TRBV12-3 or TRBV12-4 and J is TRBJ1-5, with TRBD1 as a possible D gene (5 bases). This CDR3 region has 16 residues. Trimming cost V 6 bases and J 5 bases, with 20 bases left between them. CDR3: CASSPLSGTVDQPQHF. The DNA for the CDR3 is TGTGCCAGCAGCCCCCTATCCGGGACCGTCGATCAGCCCCAGCATTTT.

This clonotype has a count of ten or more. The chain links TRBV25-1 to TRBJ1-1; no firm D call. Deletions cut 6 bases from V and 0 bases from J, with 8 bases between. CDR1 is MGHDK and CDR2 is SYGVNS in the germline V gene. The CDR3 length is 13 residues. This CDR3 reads CASRVMMNTEAFF. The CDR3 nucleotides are TGTGCCAGCAGGGTGATGATGAACACTGAAGCTTTCTTT.

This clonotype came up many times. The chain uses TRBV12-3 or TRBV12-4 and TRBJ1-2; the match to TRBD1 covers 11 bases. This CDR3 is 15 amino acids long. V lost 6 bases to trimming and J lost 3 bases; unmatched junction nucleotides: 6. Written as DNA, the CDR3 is TGTGCCAGCAGCCCACGGGACAGGGGGGACTATGGCTACACCTTC. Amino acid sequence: CASSPRDRGDYGYTF.

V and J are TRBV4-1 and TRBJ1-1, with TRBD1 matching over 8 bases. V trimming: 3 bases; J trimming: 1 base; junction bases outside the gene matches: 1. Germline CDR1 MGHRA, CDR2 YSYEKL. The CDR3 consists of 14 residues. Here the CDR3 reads CASSQDRENTEAFF. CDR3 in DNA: TGCGCCAGCAGCCAGGACAGGGAGAACACTGAAGCTTTCTTT.

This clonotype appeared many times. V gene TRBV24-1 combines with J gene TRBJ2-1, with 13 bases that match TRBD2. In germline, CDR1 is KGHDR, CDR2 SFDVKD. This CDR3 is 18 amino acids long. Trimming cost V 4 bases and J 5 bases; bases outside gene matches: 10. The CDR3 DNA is TGTGCCACCAGTGACCCCCAACTAGCGGGAGGGACGAACAATGAGCAGTTCTTC. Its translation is CATSDPQLAGGTNNEQFF.

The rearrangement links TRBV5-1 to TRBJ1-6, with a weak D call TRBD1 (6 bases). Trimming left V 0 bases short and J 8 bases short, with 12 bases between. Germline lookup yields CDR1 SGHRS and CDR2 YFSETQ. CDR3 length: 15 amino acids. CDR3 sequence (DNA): TGCGCCAGCAGCTTGGCCGAGGCAGGGGATTCACCCCTCCACTTT. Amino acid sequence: CASSLAEAGDSPLHF.

As DNA, the CDR3 is TGTGCCAGCAGCCTACGTGTGGAGACCCAGTACTTC. Protein product: CASSLRVETQYF. The rearrangement links TRBV7-9 to TRBJ2-5; D unclear. Trimming took 5 bases from V and 5 from J, leaving 9 bases between them. CDR3 length equals 12 residues. Germline assignment: CDR1 SEHNR and CDR2 FQNEAQ (reference sequence). Filled out from reference TRBV7-9 and TRBJ2-5, the complete variable domain reads DTGVSQNPRHKITKRGQNVTFRCDPISEHNRLYWYRQTLGQGPEFLTYFQNEAQLEKSRLLSDRFSAERPKGSFSTLEIQRTEQGDSAMYLCASSLRVETQYFGPGTRLLVL.

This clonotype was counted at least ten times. CDR3 in amino acids: CASSQVYGRDSNQPQHF. CDR3 nucleotide sequence: TGCGCCAGCAGCCAAGTTTACGGACGGGATAGCAATCAGCCCCAGCATTTT. This rearrangement joins TRBV4-3 to TRBJ1-5; unclear D gene. CDR3 length: 17 amino acids. Between the trimmed V and J ends, which lost 1 base and 0 bases, there was a span of 13 bases. Germline CDR1 LGHNA, CDR2 YSLEER.

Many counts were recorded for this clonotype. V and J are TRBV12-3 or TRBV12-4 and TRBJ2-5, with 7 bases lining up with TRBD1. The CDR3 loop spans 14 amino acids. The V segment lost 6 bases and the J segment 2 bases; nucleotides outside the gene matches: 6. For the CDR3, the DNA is TGTGCCAGCAGCCAGAGGGACAGACAAGAGACCCAGTACTTC. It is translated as CASSQRDRQETQYF.

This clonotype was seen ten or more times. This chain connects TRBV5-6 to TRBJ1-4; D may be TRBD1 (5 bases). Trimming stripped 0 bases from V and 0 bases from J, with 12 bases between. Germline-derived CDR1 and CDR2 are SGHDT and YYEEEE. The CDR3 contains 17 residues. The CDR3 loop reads CASSLAGTAATNEKLFF. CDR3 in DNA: TGTGCCAGCAGCTTGGCCGGGACGGCTGCAACTAATGAAAAACTGTTTTTT.

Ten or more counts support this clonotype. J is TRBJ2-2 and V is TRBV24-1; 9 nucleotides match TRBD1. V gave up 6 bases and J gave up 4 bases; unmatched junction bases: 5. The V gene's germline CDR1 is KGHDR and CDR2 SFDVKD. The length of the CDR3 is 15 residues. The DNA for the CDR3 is TGTGCCACCAGTTTGGGACAGGGAAGCACCGGGGAGCTGTTTTTT. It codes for CATSLGQGSTGELFF.

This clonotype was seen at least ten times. The CDR3 DNA sequence: TGTGCCAGCAGCTTGCGGACAGGCAACCCAACTAATGAAAAACTGTTTTTT. It is translated as CASSLRTGNPTNEKLFF. This chain links TRBV7-8 with TRBJ1-4; 7 nucleotides line up with TRBD1. Trimming took 3 bases from V and 0 from J; bases not matched to a gene: 7. Germline assignment: CDR1 SGHVS and CDR2 FQNEAQ. The CDR3 spans 17 residues. Filled out from reference TRBV7-8 and TRBJ1-4, the complete variable domain reads GAGVSQSPRYKVAKRGQDVALRCDPISGHVSLFWYQQALGQGPEFLTYFQNEAQLDKSGLPSDRFFAERPEGSVSTLKIQRTQQEDSAVYLCASSLRTGNPTNEKLFFGSGTQLSVL.

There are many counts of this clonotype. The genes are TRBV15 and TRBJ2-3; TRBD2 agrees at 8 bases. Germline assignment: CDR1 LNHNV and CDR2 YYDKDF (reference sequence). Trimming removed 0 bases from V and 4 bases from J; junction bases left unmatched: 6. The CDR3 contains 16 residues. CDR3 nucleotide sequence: TGTGCCACCAGCAGAGAGAGGACTAGCAGGTCAGATACGCAGTATTTT. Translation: CATSRERTSRSDTQYF. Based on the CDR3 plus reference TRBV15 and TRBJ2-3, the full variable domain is DAMVIQNPRYQVTQFGKPVTLSCSQTLNHNVMYWYQQKSSQAPKLLFHYYDKDFNNEADTPDNFQSRRPNTSFCFLDIRSPGLGDTAMYLCATSRERTSRSDTQYFGPGTRLTVL.

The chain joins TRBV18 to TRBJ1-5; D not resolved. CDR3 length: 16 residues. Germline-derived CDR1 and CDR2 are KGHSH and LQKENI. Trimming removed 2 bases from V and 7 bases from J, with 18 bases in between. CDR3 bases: TGTGCCAGCTCACCAGAGGCTCAGGATGAAGGACAGCCCCAGCATTTT. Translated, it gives CASSPEAQDEGQPQHF.

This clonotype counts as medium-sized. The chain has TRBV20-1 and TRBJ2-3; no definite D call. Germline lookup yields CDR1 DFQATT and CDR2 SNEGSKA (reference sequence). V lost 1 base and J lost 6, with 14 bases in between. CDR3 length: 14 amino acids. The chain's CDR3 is CSARGSQLGDTQYF. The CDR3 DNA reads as TGCAGTGCTAGAGGCTCCCAGTTGGGGGATACGCAGTATTTT.

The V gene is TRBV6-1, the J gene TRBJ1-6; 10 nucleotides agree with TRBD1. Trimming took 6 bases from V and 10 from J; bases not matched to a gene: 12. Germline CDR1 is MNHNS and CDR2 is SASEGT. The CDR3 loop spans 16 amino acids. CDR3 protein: CASSVMDRGGRSPLHF. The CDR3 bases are TGTGCCAGCAGCGTTATGGACAGGGGGGGAAGGTCACCCCTCCACTTT.